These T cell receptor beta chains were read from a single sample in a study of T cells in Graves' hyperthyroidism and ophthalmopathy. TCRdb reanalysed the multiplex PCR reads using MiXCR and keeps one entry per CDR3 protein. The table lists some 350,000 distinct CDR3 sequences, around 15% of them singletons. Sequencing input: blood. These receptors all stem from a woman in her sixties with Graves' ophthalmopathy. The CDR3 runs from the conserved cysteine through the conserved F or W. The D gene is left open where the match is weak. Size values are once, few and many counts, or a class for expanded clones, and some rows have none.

cdr3_aa: CASSQASGNGGELFF
cdr3_nt: TGTGCCAGCAGCCAAGCTAGCGGGAATGGCGGGGAGCTGTTTTTT
j_call: TRBJ2-2
d_call: TRBD2
v_call: TRBV3-1
clone_size: many

cdr3_aa: CASTRGAGFEAQYF
cdr3_nt: TGTGCCAGCACCAGGGGGGCGGGCTTTGAGGCCCAGTACTTC
j_call: TRBJ2-5
d_call: .
v_call: TRBV28
clone_size: .

cdr3_aa: CASSDAGLTYEQYF
cdr3_nt: TGTGCCAGCAGCGACGCGGGCCTAACTTACGAGCAGTACTTC
j_call: TRBJ2-7
d_call: .
v_call: TRBV7-9
clone_size: .

cdr3_aa: CASSSAGATNEKLFF
cdr3_nt: TGCGCCAGCAGCTCGGCAGGGGCAACTAATGAAAAACTGTTTTTT
j_call: TRBJ1-4
d_call: .
v_call: TRBV5-1
clone_size: few

cdr3_aa: CASSERGHEQFF
cdr3_nt: TGTGCCAGCAGTGAAAGAGGTCATGAGCAGTTCTTC
j_call: TRBJ2-1
d_call: .
v_call: TRBV2
clone_size: many

cdr3_aa: CASGLQGALGEKLFF
cdr3_nt: TGTGCTAGTGGACTACAGGGGGCGCTCGGTGAAAAACTGTTTTTT
j_call: TRBJ1-4
d_call: TRBD1
v_call: TRBV12-5
clone_size: .

cdr3_aa: CASSQEGRRVETQYF
cdr3_nt: TGCGCCAGCAGCCAAGAAGGTCGCAGGGTGGAGACCCAGTACTTC
j_call: TRBJ2-5
d_call: .
v_call: TRBV4-1
clone_size: few

cdr3_aa: CASSALTSAGEQYF
cdr3_nt: TGTGCCAGCAGTGCGCTTACTAGCGCGGGGGAGCAGTACTTC
j_call: TRBJ2-7
d_call: TRBD2
v_call: TRBV6-1
clone_size: .

cdr3_aa: CASSLRGTASYEQYF
cdr3_nt: TGCGCCAGCAGCTTGCGGGGGACCGCATCCTACGAGCAGTACTTC
j_call: TRBJ2-7
d_call: .
v_call: TRBV5-1
clone_size: many

cdr3_aa: CASSEALRSTGANVLTF
cdr3_nt: TGTGCCAGCAGTGAAGCGCTTCGGAGCACTGGGGCCAACGTCCTGACTTTC
j_call: TRBJ2-6
d_call: .
v_call: TRBV6-1
clone_size: .

cdr3_aa: CAWSIVGNTEAFF
cdr3_nt: TGTGCCTGGAGTATCGTCGGGAACACTGAAGCTTTCTTT
j_call: TRBJ1-1
d_call: .
v_call: TRBV30
clone_size: .

cdr3_aa: CASSLEDSPEQYF
cdr3_nt: TGTGCCAGCAGCTTAGAAGACAGCCCCGAGCAGTACTTC
j_call: TRBJ2-7
d_call: .
v_call: TRBV7-8
clone_size: many

cdr3_aa: CASSSDRDGTDTQYF
cdr3_nt: TGTGCCAGCAGCTCAGACAGGGATGGCACAGATACGCAGTATTTT
j_call: TRBJ2-3
d_call: TRBD1
v_call: TRBV7-3
clone_size: many

cdr3_aa: CSGEILANEQYF
cdr3_nt: TGCAGTGGGGAAATATTAGCCAACGAGCAGTACTTC
j_call: TRBJ2-7
d_call: .
v_call: TRBV20-1
clone_size: many

cdr3_aa: CASSPGQSYEQYF
cdr3_nt: TGTGCCAGCAGCCCTGGACAGTCCTACGAGCAGTACTTC
j_call: TRBJ2-7
d_call: .
v_call: TRBV12-3/TRBV12-4
clone_size: many

cdr3_aa: CASSMTGSATGELFF
cdr3_nt: TGTGCCAGTAGTATGACAGGTTCCGCCACCGGGGAGCTGTTTTTT
j_call: TRBJ2-2
d_call: .
v_call: TRBV19
clone_size: few

cdr3_aa: CASSPLRGGANVLTF
cdr3_nt: TGTGCCAGCAGTCCTCTCAGGGGTGGGGCCAACGTCCTGACTTTC
j_call: TRBJ2-6
d_call: .
v_call: TRBV6-1
clone_size: few

cdr3_aa: CSASGGTVQETQYF
cdr3_nt: TGCAGTGCTAGTGGTGGGACAGTACAAGAGACCCAGTACTTC
j_call: TRBJ2-5
d_call: TRBD1
v_call: TRBV20-1
clone_size: many

cdr3_aa: CSARPIGEQETQYF
cdr3_nt: TGCAGTGCTAGACCAATAGGGGAACAAGAGACCCAGTACTTC
j_call: TRBJ2-5
d_call: .
v_call: TRBV20-1
clone_size: many

cdr3_aa: CASSQPTGTGGGEQFF
cdr3_nt: TGTGCCAGCAGCCAACCGACCGGGACAGGGGGAGGTGAGCAGTTCTTC
j_call: TRBJ2-1
d_call: TRBD1
v_call: TRBV3-1
clone_size: many

cdr3_aa: CASSSDRVEATEAFF
cdr3_nt: TGTGCCAGCAGCAGCGACAGGGTGGAGGCCACTGAAGCTTTCTTT
j_call: TRBJ1-1
d_call: TRBD1
v_call: TRBV7-9
clone_size: many

cdr3_aa: CSARHSLTYEQYF
cdr3_nt: TGCAGTGCTAGGCACAGCTTGACCTACGAGCAGTACTTC
j_call: TRBJ2-7
d_call: .
v_call: TRBV20-1
clone_size: .

cdr3_aa: CSATVRAVRGYTF
cdr3_nt: TGCAGCGCCACCGTTCGGGCAGTCCGTGGCTACACCTTC
j_call: TRBJ1-2
d_call: .
v_call: TRBV29-1
clone_size: many

cdr3_aa: CATSDLLGEQFF
cdr3_nt: TGTGCCACCAGTGATTTGTTGGGAGAGCAGTTCTTC
j_call: TRBJ2-1
d_call: .
v_call: TRBV24-1
clone_size: many

cdr3_aa: CASSQGSTSEYNEQFF
cdr3_nt: TGTGCCAGCAGCCAAGGTAGTACTAGCGAGTACAATGAGCAGTTCTTC
j_call: TRBJ2-1
d_call: TRBD2
v_call: TRBV3-1
clone_size: many

cdr3_aa: CASSSTRFGEKLFF
cdr3_nt: TGTGCCAGCAGTTCGACGAGGTTCGGGGAAAAACTGTTTTTT
j_call: TRBJ1-4
d_call: .
v_call: TRBV28
clone_size: few

cdr3_aa: CATSRGTGTGGYEQYF
cdr3_nt: TGTGCCACCAGCAGAGGCACGGGGACAGGGGGGTACGAGCAGTACTTC
j_call: TRBJ2-7
d_call: TRBD1
v_call: TRBV15
clone_size: many

cdr3_aa: CASSRQYTEAFF
cdr3_nt: TGTGCCAGCAGCCGACAGTACACTGAAGCTTTCTTT
j_call: TRBJ1-1
d_call: .
v_call: TRBV12-3/TRBV12-4
clone_size: many

cdr3_aa: CASTPRVTEAFF
cdr3_nt: TGTGCCAGCACCCCTCGGGTCACTGAAGCTTTCTTT
j_call: TRBJ1-1
d_call: .
v_call: TRBV12-3/TRBV12-4
clone_size: many

cdr3_aa: CSASKGGETQYF
cdr3_nt: TGCAGTGCTAGTAAGGGTGGCGAGACCCAGTACTTC
j_call: TRBJ2-5
d_call: .
v_call: TRBV20-1
clone_size: .

cdr3_aa: CASSEWDREGQPQHF
cdr3_nt: TGTGCCAGCAGTGAATGGGACAGAGAGGGGCAGCCCCAGCATTTT
j_call: TRBJ1-5
d_call: TRBD1
v_call: TRBV6-1
clone_size: many

cdr3_aa: CASSSDRGTGELFF
cdr3_nt: TGTGCCAGCAGCTCCGACAGGGGCACCGGGGAGCTGTTTTTT
j_call: TRBJ2-2
d_call: TRBD1
v_call: TRBV7-2
clone_size: many

cdr3_aa: CSAARGSNQPQHF
cdr3_nt: TGCAGTGCGGCTCGGGGTAGCAATCAGCCCCAGCATTTT
j_call: TRBJ1-5
d_call: .
v_call: TRBV20-1
clone_size: few

cdr3_aa: CSARELLAGDPGELFF
cdr3_nt: TGCAGTGCACGTGAGCTCCTAGCGGGAGACCCCGGGGAGCTGTTTTTT
j_call: TRBJ2-2
d_call: TRBD2
v_call: TRBV20-1
clone_size: few

cdr3_aa: CASSPVASLYEQYF
cdr3_nt: TGTGCCAGCTCCCCTGTGGCTAGCCTGTACGAGCAGTACTTC
j_call: TRBJ2-7
d_call: .
v_call: TRBV18
clone_size: many

cdr3_aa: CASSLAFSGMAEAFF
cdr3_nt: TGCGCCAGCAGCTTGGCCTTTTCAGGGATGGCTGAAGCTTTCTTT
j_call: TRBJ1-1
d_call: .
v_call: TRBV5-1
clone_size: .

cdr3_aa: CASSVGDYSYEQYF
cdr3_nt: TGTGCCAGCAGCGTCGGGGACTACTCCTACGAGCAGTACTTC
j_call: TRBJ2-7
d_call: TRBD2
v_call: TRBV9
clone_size: many

cdr3_aa: CASSRYRGHYNEQFF
cdr3_nt: TGTGCCAGCAGTCGTTACAGGGGGCACTACAATGAGCAGTTCTTC
j_call: TRBJ2-1
d_call: TRBD1
v_call: TRBV7-3
clone_size: many

cdr3_aa: CASSRDRDSGYTF
cdr3_nt: TGTGCCAGCTCCCGGGACAGGGACTCTGGCTACACCTTC
j_call: TRBJ1-2
d_call: TRBD1
v_call: TRBV18
clone_size: many

cdr3_aa: CAWGLGGLGIDTQYF
cdr3_nt: TGTGCCTGGGGACTGGGGGGACTAGGGATAGATACGCAGTATTTT
j_call: TRBJ2-3
d_call: TRBD2
v_call: TRBV30
clone_size: few

cdr3_aa: CASSGGSLQGGSPLHF
cdr3_nt: TGTGCCAGCAGTGGAGGGAGTCTACAGGGAGGTTCACCCCTCCACTTT
j_call: TRBJ1-6
d_call: .
v_call: TRBV2
clone_size: many

cdr3_aa: CSARDHREWPDTQYF
cdr3_nt: TGCAGTGCTAGAGATCACCGGGAGTGGCCAGATACGCAGTATTTT
j_call: TRBJ2-3
d_call: .
v_call: TRBV20-1
clone_size: .

cdr3_aa: CASRLSSGGTDTQYF
cdr3_nt: TGTGCCAGCCGTTTGTCGAGCGGGGGCACAGATACGCAGTATTTT
j_call: TRBJ2-3
d_call: TRBD2
v_call: TRBV2
clone_size: many

cdr3_aa: CASSREDTQYF
cdr3_nt: TGTGCCAGCTCACGCGAGGATACGCAGTATTTT
j_call: TRBJ2-3
d_call: .
v_call: TRBV7-9
clone_size: many

cdr3_aa: CATLTTGIYGYTF
cdr3_nt: TGTGCCACCCTAACGACAGGGATCTATGGCTACACCTTC
j_call: TRBJ1-2
d_call: TRBD1
v_call: TRBV28
clone_size: many

cdr3_aa: CASSIIGLREGRTGELFF
cdr3_nt: TGTGCCAGTAGTATTATCGGTTTGCGGGAGGGCCGAACCGGGGAGCTGTTTTTT
j_call: TRBJ2-2
d_call: TRBD2
v_call: TRBV19
clone_size: .

cdr3_aa: CASSPPTRFETQYF
cdr3_nt: TGTGCCAGCAGCCCGCCGACTAGATTCGAGACCCAGTACTTC
j_call: TRBJ2-5
d_call: .
v_call: TRBV5-6
clone_size: few